The clone carrying this TCR beta chain was recorded a few times. The data were obtained in a study of blood T cells in healthy people across ages. Each donor supplied approximately 10 milliliters of peripheral blood. A J-beta primer mix and a sample-barcoded 5' primer were used in a second PCR of roughly 6 to 11 cycles. MiXCR was run by TCRdb on the 5' RACE reads, yielding one entry per CDR3 protein. This sample has about 1,800,000 distinct CDR3 sequences; 28% occur once, and the top ten carry less than 9.5%. Germline-derived CDR1 and CDR2 are SGDLS and YYNGEE. The length of the CDR3 is 16 residues. The germline V and J ends were trimmed by 0 bases and 7 bases, with 19 bases remaining between them.

This sequence was found in a woman in her 30s in good health. Sequenced sample: blood. The chain employs TRBV9 and TRBJ1-2; D might be TRBD1 (6 bases). This CDR3 is CASSVATAGGAFGYTF. CDR3 DNA sequence: TGTGCCAGCAGCGTAGCTACAGCGGGGGGCGCTTTTGGCTACACCTTC.